This T cell receptor beta chain was profiled in a study of tumour-infiltrating T cells in Burkitt lymphoma. Profiled with immunoSEQ multiplex PCR; TCRdb holds only in-frame clones, not every one. The table lists some 17,000 clones, more than 65% of them singletons. The germline CDR1 and CDR2 sequences are MGHRA and YSYEKL. Trimming cost V 3 bases and J 4 bases; bases outside gene matches: 6. The CDR3 is 16 amino acids. The rearrangement links TRBV4-1 to TRBJ1-6; 7 bases line up with TRBD1. Sequencing was done on a sample of tumor tissue. The receptor was derived from a human donor with diffuse large B-cell lymphoma. The DNA of the CDR3 is TGCGCCAGCAGCCACACCGGGACAGCGTATAATTCACCCCTCCACTTT. This sequence encodes CASSHTGTAYNSPLHF.